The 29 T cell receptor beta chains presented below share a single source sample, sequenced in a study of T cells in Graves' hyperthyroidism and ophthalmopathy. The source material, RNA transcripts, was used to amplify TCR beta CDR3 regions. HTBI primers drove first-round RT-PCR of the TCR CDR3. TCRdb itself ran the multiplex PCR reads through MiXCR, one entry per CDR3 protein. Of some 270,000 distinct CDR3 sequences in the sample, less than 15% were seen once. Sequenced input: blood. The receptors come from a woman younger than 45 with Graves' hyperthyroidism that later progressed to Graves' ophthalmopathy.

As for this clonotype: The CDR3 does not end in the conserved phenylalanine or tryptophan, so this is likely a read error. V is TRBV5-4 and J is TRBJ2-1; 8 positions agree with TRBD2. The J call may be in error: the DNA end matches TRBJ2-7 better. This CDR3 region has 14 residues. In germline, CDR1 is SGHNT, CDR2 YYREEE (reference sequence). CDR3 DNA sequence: TGTGCCAGCAGCTTAGCGGGGGCCTACAATGAGCAGTACCTC. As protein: CASSLAGAYNEQYL.

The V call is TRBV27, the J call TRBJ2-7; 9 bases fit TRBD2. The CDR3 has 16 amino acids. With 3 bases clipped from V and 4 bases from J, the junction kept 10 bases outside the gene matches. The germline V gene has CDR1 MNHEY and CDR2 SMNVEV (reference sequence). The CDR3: CASSFTLSGSSYEQYF. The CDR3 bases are TGTGCCAGCAGTTTCACACTTAGCGGGAGTTCGTACGAGCAGTACTTC.

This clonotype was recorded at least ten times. CDR3 bases: TGTGCCAGCAGCTCAGGGGTAGCCACTGAAGCTTTCTTT. This translates into CASSSGVATEAFF. The rearrangement joins TRBV7-2 to TRBJ1-1, with D maybe TRBD1 (6 bases). The CDR3 totals 13 residues. Trimming pared 4 bases from V and 4 bases from J, leaving 10 bases between. Germline values: CDR1 SGHTA, CDR2 FQGNSA.

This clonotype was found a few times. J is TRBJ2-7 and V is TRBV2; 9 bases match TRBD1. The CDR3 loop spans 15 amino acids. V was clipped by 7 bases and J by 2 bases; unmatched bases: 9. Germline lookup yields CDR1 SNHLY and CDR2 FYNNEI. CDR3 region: CASTSIGTGPYEQYF. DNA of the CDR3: TGTGCCAGCACCTCAATCGGGACAGGGCCCTACGAGCAGTACTTC. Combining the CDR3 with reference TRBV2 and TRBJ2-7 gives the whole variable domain EPEVTQTPSHQVTQMGQEVILRCVPISNHLYFYWYRQILGQKVEFLVSFYNNEISEKSEIFDDQFSVERPDGSNFTLKIRSTKLEDSAMYFCASTSIGTGPYEQYFGPGTRLTVT.

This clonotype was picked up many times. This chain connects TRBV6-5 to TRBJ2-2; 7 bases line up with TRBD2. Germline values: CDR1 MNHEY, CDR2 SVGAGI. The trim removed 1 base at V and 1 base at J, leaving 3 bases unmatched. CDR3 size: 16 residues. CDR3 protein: CASSYLASGNTGELFF. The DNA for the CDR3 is TGTGCCAGCAGTTACTTAGCTAGCGGGAACACCGGGGAGCTGTTTTTT.

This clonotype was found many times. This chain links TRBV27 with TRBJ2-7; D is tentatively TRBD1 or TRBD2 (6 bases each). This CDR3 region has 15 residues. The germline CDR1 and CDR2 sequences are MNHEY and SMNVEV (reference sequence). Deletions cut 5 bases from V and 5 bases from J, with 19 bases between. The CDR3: CASSHHMGGADEQYF. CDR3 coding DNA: TGTGCCAGCAGTCATCATATGGGGGGCGCGGACGAGCAGTACTTC.

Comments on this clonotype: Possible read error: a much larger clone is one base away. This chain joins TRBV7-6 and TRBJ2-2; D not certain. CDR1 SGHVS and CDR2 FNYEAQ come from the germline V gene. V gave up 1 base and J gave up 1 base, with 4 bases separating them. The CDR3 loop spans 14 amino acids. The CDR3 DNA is TGTGCCAGCAGCTTAGATGTGAACACCGGGGAGCTGTTTTTT. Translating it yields CASSLDVNTGELFF. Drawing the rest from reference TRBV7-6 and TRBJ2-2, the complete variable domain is GAGVSQSPRYKVTKRGQDVALRCDPISGHVSLYWYRQALGQGPEFLTYFNYEAQQDKSGLPNDRFSAERPEGSISTLTIQRTEQRDSAMYRCASSLDVNTGELFFGEGSRLTVL.

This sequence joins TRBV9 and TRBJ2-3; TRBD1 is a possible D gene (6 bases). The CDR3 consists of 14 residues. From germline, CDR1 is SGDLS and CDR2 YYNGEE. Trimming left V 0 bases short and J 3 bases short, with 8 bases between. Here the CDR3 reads CASSVDRATDTQYF. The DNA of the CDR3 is TGTGCCAGCAGCGTAGACAGGGCAACAGATACGCAGTATTTT.

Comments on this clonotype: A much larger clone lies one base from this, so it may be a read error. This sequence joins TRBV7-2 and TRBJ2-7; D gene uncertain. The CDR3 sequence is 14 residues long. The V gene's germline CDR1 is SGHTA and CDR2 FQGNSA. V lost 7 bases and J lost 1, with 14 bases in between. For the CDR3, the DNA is TGTGCCAGCACCCCCCGGGCCTCTTCCTACGAGCAGTACTTC. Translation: CASTPRASSYEQYF.

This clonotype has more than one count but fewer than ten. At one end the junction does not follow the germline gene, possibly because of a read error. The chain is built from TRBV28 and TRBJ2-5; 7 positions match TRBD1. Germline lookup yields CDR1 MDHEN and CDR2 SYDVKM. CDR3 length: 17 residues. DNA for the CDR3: TGTGCCAGCGGTTTAACCTTGTACAGGGGCTCCCAAGAGACCCAGTACTTC. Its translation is CASGLTLYRGSQETQYF.

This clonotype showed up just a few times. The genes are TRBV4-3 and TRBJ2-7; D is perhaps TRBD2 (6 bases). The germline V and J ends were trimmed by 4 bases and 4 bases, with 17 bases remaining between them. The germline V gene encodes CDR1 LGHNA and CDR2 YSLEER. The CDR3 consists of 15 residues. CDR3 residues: CASSRSSSGEYEQYF. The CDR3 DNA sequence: TGCGCCAGCAGCCGATCCTCATCGGGGGAATACGAGCAGTACTTC.

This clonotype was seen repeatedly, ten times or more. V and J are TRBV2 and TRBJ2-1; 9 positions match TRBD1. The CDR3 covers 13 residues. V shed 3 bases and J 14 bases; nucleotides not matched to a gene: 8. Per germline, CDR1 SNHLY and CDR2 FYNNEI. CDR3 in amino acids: CASSEGQGGEKFF. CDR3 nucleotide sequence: TGTGCCAGCAGTGAGGGACAGGGCGGGGAAAAGTTCTTC.

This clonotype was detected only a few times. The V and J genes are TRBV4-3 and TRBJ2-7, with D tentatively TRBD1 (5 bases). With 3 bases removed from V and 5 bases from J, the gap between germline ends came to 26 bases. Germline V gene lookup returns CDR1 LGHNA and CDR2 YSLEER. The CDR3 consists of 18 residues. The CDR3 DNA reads TGCGCCAGCAGCCATTGTCCGAGACAGCAGGCGGCTGACCACGAGCAGTACTTC. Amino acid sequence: CASSHCPRQQAADHEQYF.

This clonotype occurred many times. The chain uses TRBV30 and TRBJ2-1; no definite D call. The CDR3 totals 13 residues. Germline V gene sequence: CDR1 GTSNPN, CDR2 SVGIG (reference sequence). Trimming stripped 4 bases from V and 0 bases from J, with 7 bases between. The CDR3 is CAWIRSSYNEQFF. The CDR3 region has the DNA TGTGCCTGGATACGAAGCTCCTACAATGAGCAGTTCTTC. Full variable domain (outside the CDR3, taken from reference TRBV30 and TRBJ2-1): SQTIHQWPATLVQPVGSPLSLECTVEGTSNPNLYWYRQAAGRGLQLLFYSVGIGQISSEVPQNLSASRPQDRQFILSSKKLLLSDSGFYLCAWIRSSYNEQFFGPGTRLTVL.

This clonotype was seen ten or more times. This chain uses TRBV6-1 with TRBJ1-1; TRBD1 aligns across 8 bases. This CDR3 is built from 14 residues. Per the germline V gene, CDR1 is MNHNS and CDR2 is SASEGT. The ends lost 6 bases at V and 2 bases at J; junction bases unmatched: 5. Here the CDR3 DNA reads TGTGCCAGCAGACTAGGACAGGGCAACACTGAAGCTTTCTTT. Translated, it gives CASRLGQGNTEAFF.

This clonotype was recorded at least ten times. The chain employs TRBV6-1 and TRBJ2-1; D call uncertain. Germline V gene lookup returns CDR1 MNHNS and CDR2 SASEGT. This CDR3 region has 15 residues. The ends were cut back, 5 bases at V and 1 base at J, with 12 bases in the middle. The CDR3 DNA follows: TGTGCCAGCAGTTTGACTCAGAGGTCCTACAATGAGCAGTTCTTC. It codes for CASSLTQRSYNEQFF.

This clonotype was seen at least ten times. The CDR3 DNA sequence: TGCAGCGCTCGACTAGCGGGGGATTCCGAGCAGTACTTC. Amino acid sequence: CSARLAGDSEQYF. This rearrangement joins TRBV29-1 to TRBJ2-7, with TRBD2 identical over 12 bases. CDR3 length: 13 amino acids. Trimming at V came to 7 bases and at J to 6 bases, leaving 7 bases not matched to a gene. Germline V gives CDR1 SQVTM, CDR2 ANQGSEA.

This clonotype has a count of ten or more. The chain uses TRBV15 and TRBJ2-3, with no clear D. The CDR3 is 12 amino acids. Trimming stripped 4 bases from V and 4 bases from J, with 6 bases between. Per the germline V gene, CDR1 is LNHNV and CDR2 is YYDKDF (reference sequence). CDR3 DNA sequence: TGTGCCACCAGCACGGGTGCAGATACGCAGTATTTT. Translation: CATSTGADTQYF.

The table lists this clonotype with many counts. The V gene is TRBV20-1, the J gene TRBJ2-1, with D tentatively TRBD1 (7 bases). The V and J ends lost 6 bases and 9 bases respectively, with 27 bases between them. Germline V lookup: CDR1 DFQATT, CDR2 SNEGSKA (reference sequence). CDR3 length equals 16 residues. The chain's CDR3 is CSASASTRGVYGEQFF. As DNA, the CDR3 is TGCAGTGCGTCAGCTAGTACCAGGGGGGTGTACGGTGAGCAGTTCTTC.

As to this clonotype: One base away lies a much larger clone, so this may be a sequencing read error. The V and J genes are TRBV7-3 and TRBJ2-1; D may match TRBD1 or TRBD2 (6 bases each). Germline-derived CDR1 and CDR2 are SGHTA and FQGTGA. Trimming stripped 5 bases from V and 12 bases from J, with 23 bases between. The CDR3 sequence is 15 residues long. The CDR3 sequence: CASSPQGKGGKGQFF. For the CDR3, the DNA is TGTGCCAGCAGCCCGCAGGGAAAAGGGGGGAAGGGGCAGTTCTTC.

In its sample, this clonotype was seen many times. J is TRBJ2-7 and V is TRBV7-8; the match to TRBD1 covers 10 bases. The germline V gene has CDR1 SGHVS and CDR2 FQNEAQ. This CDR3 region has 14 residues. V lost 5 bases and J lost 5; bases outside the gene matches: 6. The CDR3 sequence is CASSRTGQGNEQYF. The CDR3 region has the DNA TGTGCCAGCAGCAGAACGGGACAGGGGAACGAGCAGTACTTC.

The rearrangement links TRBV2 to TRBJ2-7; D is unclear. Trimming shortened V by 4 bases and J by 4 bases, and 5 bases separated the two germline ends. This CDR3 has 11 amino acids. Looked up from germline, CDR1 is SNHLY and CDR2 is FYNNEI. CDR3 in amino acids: CASSAEYEQYF. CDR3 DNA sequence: TGTGCCAGCAGTGCGGAGTACGAGCAGTACTTC.

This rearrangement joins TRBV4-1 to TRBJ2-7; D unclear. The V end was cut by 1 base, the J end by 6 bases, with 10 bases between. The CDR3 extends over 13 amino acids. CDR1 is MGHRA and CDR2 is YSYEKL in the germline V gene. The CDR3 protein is CASSQGKPAEQYF. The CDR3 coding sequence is TGCGCCAGCAGCCAAGGAAAACCCGCCGAGCAGTACTTC.

Written as DNA, the CDR3 is TGCAGCGTTGAGGTTCGTGGCGGGTCGCGCTACGAGCAGTACTTC. It is translated as CSVEVRGGSRYEQYF. The chain joins TRBV29-1 to TRBJ2-7; the D gene is possibly TRBD2 (5 bases). From germline, CDR1 is SQVTM and CDR2 ANQGSEA. CDR3 length equals 15 residues. V gave up 3 bases and J gave up 3 bases, with 18 bases separating them.

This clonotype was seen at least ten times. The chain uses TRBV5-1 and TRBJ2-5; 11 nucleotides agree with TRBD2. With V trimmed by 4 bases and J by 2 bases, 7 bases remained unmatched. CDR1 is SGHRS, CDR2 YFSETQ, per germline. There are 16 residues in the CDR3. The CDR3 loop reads CASSPTSGRGQETQYF. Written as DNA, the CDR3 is TGCGCCAGCAGCCCTACTAGCGGGAGAGGTCAAGAGACCCAGTACTTC.

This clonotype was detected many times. This CDR3 is CASARTPYSTDTQYF. The CDR3, as DNA: TGTGCCAGCGCCCGGACACCCTATAGCACAGATACGCAGTATTTT. This chain joins TRBV6-1 and TRBJ2-3, with a tentative D call TRBD1 (5 bases). The CDR3 runs 15 residues. The germline gives CDR1 MNHNS, CDR2 SASEGT. Between the trimmed V and J ends, which lost 8 bases and 0 bases, there was a span of 15 bases.

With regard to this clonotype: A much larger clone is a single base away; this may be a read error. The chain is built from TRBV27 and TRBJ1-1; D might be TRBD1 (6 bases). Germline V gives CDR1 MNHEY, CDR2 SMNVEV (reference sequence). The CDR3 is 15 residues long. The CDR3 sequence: CAGSLATGLGTEAFF. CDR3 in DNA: TGTGCCGGCAGTTTAGCTACAGGGCTAGGTACTGAAGCTTTCTTT.

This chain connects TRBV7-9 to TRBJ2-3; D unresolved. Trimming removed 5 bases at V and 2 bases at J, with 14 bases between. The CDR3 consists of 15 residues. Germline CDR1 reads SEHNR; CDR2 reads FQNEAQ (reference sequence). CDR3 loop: CASSTMAAYTDTQYF. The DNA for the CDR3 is TGTGCCAGCAGCACAATGGCGGCGTACACAGATACGCAGTATTTT. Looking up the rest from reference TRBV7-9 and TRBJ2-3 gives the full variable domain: DTGVSQNPRHKITKRGQNVTFRCDPISEHNRLYWYRQTLGQGPEFLTYFQNEAQLEKSRLLSDRFSAERPKGSFSTLEIQRTEQGDSAMYLCASSTMAAYTDTQYFGPGTRLTVL.

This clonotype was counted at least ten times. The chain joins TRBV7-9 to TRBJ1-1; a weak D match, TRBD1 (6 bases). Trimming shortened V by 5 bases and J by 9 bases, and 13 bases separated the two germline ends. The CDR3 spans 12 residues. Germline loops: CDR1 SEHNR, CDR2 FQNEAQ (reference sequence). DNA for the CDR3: TGTGCCAGCAGCGACAACAGGGCCCAAGCTTTCTTT. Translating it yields CASSDNRAQAFF. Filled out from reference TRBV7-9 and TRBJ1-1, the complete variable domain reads DTGVSQNPRHKITKRGQNVTFRCDPISEHNRLYWYRQTLGQGPEFLTYFQNEAQLEKSRLLSDRFSAERPKGSFSTLEIQRTEQGDSAMYLCASSDNRAQAFFGQGTRLTVV.